The source of this T cell receptor beta chain is a study of blood T cells in healthy people across ages. The amount of total RNA extracted per sample was at least 5 micrograms. This CDR3 spans 13 amino acids. In germline, CDR1 is SGHTA, CDR2 FQGNSA. V dropped 5 bases and J dropped 7 bases, with 12 bases sitting between them. Combining a sample-barcoded 5' primer with a J-beta primer mix, a second PCR ran for about 7 to 11 cycles. TCRdb analysed the 5' RACE reads with MiXCR anew, one entry per CDR3 protein. The sample records 1.5 million to 2 million distinct CDR3 sequences, roughly 27% being singletons.

V usage is TRBV7-2 and J usage is TRBJ1-5; D gene unclear. This receptor was identified in a woman aged 25 to 45 in good health. Sequencing input: blood. CDR3 sequence: CASSANNDQPQHF. CDR3 DNA sequence: TGTGCCAGCAGCGCTAACAACGACCAGCCCCAGCATTTT.